The next 12 T cell receptor beta chains were all read from a single sample in a study of radiotherapy plus CTLA-4 blockade in lung cancer. Using immunoSEQ multiplex PCR, the repertoire was profiled, and TCRdb retains in-frame clones only, with some absent. Here the sample spans about 49,000 clones, approximately 73% being singletons. Sample: peripheral blood, taken from a patient treated with radiotherapy plus ipilimumab. The origin of the receptors is a human donor with non-small cell lung cancer who had a complete response to radiotherapy plus ipilimumab.

This rearrangement joins TRBV18 to TRBJ2-7, with D possibly matching TRBD1 (6 bases). This CDR3 is built from 14 residues. Germline V gene sequence: CDR1 KGHSH, CDR2 LQKENI. Trimming left V 5 bases short and J 3 bases short, with 14 bases between. CDR3 bases: TGTGCCAGCTCATCGGAGTCGACAGGCTACGAGCAGTACTTC. This encodes CASSSESTGYEQYF.

The chain recombines TRBV11-2 with TRBJ2-7; D call uncertain. CDR3 length: 11 residues. V was pared by 4 bases and J by 4 bases, with 5 bases between. The germline gives CDR1 SGHAT, CDR2 FQNNGV. CDR3 bases: TGTGCCAGCAGCTCGCGATACGAGCAGTACTTC. This codes for CASSSRYEQYF.

V usage is TRBV2 and J usage is TRBJ1-3; 9 nucleotides line up with TRBD1. CDR1 is SNHLY, CDR2 FYNNEI, per germline. The junction had 7 bases not matched to a gene; V was cut back by 0 bases and J by 4 bases. The CDR3 covers 17 residues. DNA for the CDR3: TGTGCCAGCAGTGAAGCCCTTTGGACAGGGGCAGGAAACACCATATATTTT. Its protein is CASSEALWTGAGNTIYF.

The V and J genes are TRBV4-3 and TRBJ2-5; D possibly corresponds to TRBD1 (6 bases). The tail of the sequence fits TRBJ2-7 better, so the J call may be wrong. The length of the CDR3 is 15 residues. Germline-derived CDR1 and CDR2 are LGHNA and YSLEER. CDR3 sequence reads: CASSQHRDTNYEQYF. In nucleotides, the CDR3 is TGCGCCAGCAGCCAACACCGGGACACAAACTACGAGCAGTACTTC.

This clone has just a few counts. This CDR3 is CASSKDRGKETQYF. CDR3 coding DNA: TGTGCCAGCAGCAAAGACAGGGGCAAAGAGACCCAGTACTTC. This chain connects TRBV6-5 to TRBJ2-5, with 8 bases that match TRBD1. This CDR3 has 14 residues. CDR1 MNHEY and CDR2 SVGAGI come from the germline V gene. Trimming at V came to 6 bases and at J to 3 bases, leaving 6 bases not matched to a gene.

This clone was seen a few times. The rearrangement uses TRBV13 and TRBJ1-2, with 8 bases that match TRBD1. Germline V CDR1 and CDR2: PRHDT, FYEKMQ (reference sequence). The CDR3 consists of 13 residues. Trimming cost V 6 bases and J 2 bases; bases outside gene matches: 2. The CDR3 bases are TGTGCCAGCAGACAGGGGGGGAACTATGGCTACACCTTC. Translation: CASRQGGNYGYTF.

The chain uses TRBV6-5 and TRBJ1-1; D ambiguous. V lost 6 bases and J 6 bases, leaving 14 bases between the germline ends. CDR1 is MNHEY and CDR2 is SVGAGI in the germline V gene. The CDR3 is made up of 13 amino acids. The CDR3 loop reads CASSPGLAPEAFF. The CDR3 coding sequence is TGTGCCAGCAGCCCCGGTCTCGCGCCTGAAGCTTTCTTT.

The V call is TRBV5-4, the J call TRBJ2-7; TRBD1 aligns across 9 bases. CDR1 SGHNT and CDR2 YYREEE come from the germline V gene (reference sequence). The CDR3 runs to 14 residues. The J segment lost 5 bases and the V segment lost 4 bases, leaving 7 bases of the junction unmatched. CDR3 amino acids: CASSARDRDHEQYF. Written as DNA, the CDR3 is TGTGCCAGCAGCGCCCGGGACAGGGACCACGAGCAGTACTTC.

The V call is TRBV11-2, the J call TRBJ2-3, with 10 bases identical to TRBD2. The germline gives CDR1 SGHAT, CDR2 FQNNGV. V lost 5 bases to trimming and J lost 1 base; unmatched junction nucleotides: 9. This CDR3 region has 17 residues. The CDR3 loop is CASSPIASGSRTDTQYF. Written as DNA, the CDR3 is TGTGCCAGCAGCCCCATCGCTAGCGGGAGTCGCACAGATACGCAGTATTTT.

This chain joins TRBV5-6 and TRBJ2-1, with TRBD1 as a possible D gene (5 bases). V was shortened by 1 base and J by 8 bases, with 10 bases between the two germline ends. The germline CDR1 and CDR2 sequences are SGHDT and YYEEEE. CDR3 length: 13 residues. The CDR3 loop reads CASSLRGVDEQFF. In nucleotides, the CDR3 is TGTGCCAGCAGCTTGAGGGGTGTGGATGAGCAGTTCTTC.

This rearrangement joins TRBV28 to TRBJ2-7, with TRBD2 identical over 11 bases. Germline V CDR1 and CDR2: MDHEN, SYDVKM. The length of the CDR3 is 18 residues. The junction had 17 bases not matched to a gene; V was cut back by 6 bases and J by 4 bases. CDR3 region: CASRFELGATSGKYEQYF. The CDR3 bases are TGTGCCAGCAGGTTTGAGTTGGGAGCGACTAGCGGGAAGTACGAGCAGTACTTC.

The chain carries TRBV5-4 and TRBJ2-3; 7 bases fit TRBD2. CDR3 length: 14 residues. Germline loops: CDR1 SGHNT, CDR2 YYREEE (reference sequence). V shed 4 bases, J shed 6 bases, and the junction held 8 bases outside the gene matches. This CDR3 reads CASSPNHGRDTQYF. In DNA form, the CDR3 reads TGTGCCAGCAGCCCAAATCACGGGAGGGATACGCAGTATTTT.